What follows are 5 T cell receptor beta chains derived from one specimen sequenced in a study of T-cell memory formation after mild COVID-19. TCRdb processed the 5' RACE reads anew with MiXCR; each CDR3 protein has one entry. The sample holds some 320,000 distinct CDR3 sequences, more than 13% seen once. Sequencing was performed on PBMCs or a T cell subset sorted from them (not recorded which). These receptors were obtained from a man between 18 and 35 years old who had mild COVID-19 (a few samples of this study predate the infection). Cell type and time point are not known.

Only a few counts were recorded for this clonotype. The chain recombines TRBV5-1 with TRBJ1-6; no clear D gene. V lost 0 bases to trimming and J lost 10 bases, with 14 bases between them. CDR1 and CDR2 from the germline V gene are SGHRS and YFSETQ. There are 15 residues in the CDR3. The CDR3 DNA reads TGCGCCAGCAGCTTGGAATTTGCGGGAAGGTCACCCCTCCACTTT. This sequence encodes CASSLEFAGRSPLHF.

The chain links TRBV4-1 to TRBJ1-5; D is undetermined. The CDR3 loop spans 19 amino acids. Trimming shortened V by 0 bases and J by 2 bases, and 20 bases separated the two germline ends. Per the germline V gene, CDR1 is MGHRA and CDR2 is YSYEKL. The CDR3 loop reads CASSQDVGPTGTGNQPQHF. CDR3 nucleotides: TGCGCCAGCAGCCAAGACGTCGGCCCGACGGGCACTGGCAATCAGCCCCAGCATTTT.

This clonotype was observed at least ten times. This chain links TRBV12-3 or TRBV12-4 with TRBJ1-3, with D unresolved. Trimming took off 1 base at V and 5 bases at J, with 3 bases between the two ends. The CDR3 loop spans 12 amino acids. CDR3 coding DNA: TGTGCCAGCAGTTTAGAACGAAACACCATATATTTT. It translates to CASSLERNTIYF.

This clonotype was counted between two and nine times. This chain uses TRBV11-2 with TRBJ1-4; D is uncertain. Trimming cost V 3 bases and J 8 bases, with 13 bases left between them. This CDR3 is 14 amino acids long. Germline V gene data show CDR1 as SGHAT and CDR2 as FQNNGV. The CDR3 loop is CASSFGSVGEKLFF. The DNA for the CDR3 is TGTGCCAGCAGCTTTGGGTCAGTAGGGGAAAAACTGTTTTTT.

This clonotype has a single count. V gene TRBV5-1 combines with J gene TRBJ1-4; 7 bases map to TRBD1. CDR3 length: 14 residues. Germline CDR1 SGHRS, CDR2 YFSETQ. Trimming at V came to 3 bases and at J to 5 bases, leaving 4 bases not matched to a gene. The CDR3 here is CASSYSGGNEKLFF. The CDR3 DNA sequence: TGCGCCAGCAGCTATTCAGGGGGAAATGAAAAACTGTTTTTT.